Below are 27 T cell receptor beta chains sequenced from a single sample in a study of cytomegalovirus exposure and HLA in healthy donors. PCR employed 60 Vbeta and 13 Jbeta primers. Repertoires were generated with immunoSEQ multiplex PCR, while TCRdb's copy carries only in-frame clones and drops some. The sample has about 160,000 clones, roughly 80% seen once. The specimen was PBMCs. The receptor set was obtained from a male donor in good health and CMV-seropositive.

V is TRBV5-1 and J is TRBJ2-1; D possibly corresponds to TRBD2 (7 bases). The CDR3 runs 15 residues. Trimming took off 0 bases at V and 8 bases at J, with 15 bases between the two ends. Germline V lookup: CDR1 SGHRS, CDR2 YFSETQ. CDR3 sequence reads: CASSLARGAEYEQFF. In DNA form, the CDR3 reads TGCGCCAGCAGCTTGGCTCGGGGGGCGGAGTATGAGCAGTTCTTC.

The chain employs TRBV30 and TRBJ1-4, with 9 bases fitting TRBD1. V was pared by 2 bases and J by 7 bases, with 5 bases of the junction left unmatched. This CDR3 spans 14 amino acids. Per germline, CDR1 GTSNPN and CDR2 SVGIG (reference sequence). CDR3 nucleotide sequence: TGTGCCTGGAGTCGGACAGGGGTGGGTGAAAAACTGTTTTTT. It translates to CAWSRTGVGEKLFF.

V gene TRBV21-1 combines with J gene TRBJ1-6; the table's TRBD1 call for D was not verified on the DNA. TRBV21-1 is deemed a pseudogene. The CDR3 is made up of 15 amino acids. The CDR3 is CASSPRTEDNSPLHF. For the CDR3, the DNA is TGTGCCAGCAGCCCCCGGACAGAAGATAATTCACCCCTCCACTTT.

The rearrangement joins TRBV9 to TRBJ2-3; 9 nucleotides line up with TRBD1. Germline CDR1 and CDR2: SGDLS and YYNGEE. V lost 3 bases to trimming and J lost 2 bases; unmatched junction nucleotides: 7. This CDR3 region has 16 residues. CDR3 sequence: CASSERTGVATDTQYF. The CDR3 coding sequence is TGTGCCAGCAGCGAACGGACAGGGGTGGCCACAGATACGCAGTATTTT.

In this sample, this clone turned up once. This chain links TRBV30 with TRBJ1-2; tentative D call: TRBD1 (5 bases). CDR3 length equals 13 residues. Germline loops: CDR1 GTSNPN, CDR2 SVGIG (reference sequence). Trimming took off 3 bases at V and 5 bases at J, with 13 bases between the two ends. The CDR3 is CAWRGGAGYGYTF. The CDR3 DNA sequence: TGTGCCTGGAGAGGCGGGGCGGGGTATGGCTACACCTTC.

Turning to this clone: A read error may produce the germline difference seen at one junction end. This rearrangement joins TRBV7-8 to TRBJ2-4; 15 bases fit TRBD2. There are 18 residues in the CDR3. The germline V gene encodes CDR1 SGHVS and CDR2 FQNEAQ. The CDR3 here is CASSLGLAGGGRKNSQYF. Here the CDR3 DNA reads TGTGCCAGCAGCTTGGGACTAGCGGGGGGCGGTAGGAAAAACAGTCAGTACTTC.

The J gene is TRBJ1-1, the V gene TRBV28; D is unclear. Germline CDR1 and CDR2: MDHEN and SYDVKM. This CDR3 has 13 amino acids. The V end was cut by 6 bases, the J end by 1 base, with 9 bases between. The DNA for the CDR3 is TGTGCCAGCAGCAAGACGGGGAACACTGAAGCTTTCTTT. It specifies CASSKTGNTEAFF.

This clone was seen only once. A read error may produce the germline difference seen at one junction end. CDR3 sequence: CASSSPAAGANGLTF. The CDR3 nucleotides are TGTGCCAGCAGCTCCCCGGCAGCTGGGGCCAACGGCCTGACTTTC. The V and J genes are TRBV5-4 and TRBJ2-6, with D possibly TRBD1 on 5 matching bases. This CDR3 comprises 15 residues. Germline CDR1 SGHNT, CDR2 YYREEE (reference sequence).

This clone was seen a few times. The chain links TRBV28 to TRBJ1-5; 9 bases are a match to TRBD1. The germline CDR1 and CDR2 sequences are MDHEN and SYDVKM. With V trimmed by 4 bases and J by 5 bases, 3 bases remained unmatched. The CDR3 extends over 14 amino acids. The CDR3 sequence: CASSSGQGYQPQHF. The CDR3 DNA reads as TGTGCCAGCAGTTCGGGACAGGGTTATCAGCCCCAGCATTTT.

The CDR3 DNA reads TGTGCCAGCAGCTTAGGCAGGGGAGTATATAATGGCTACACCTTC. Translated: CASSLGRGVYNGYTF. V and J are TRBV7-2 and TRBJ1-2, with D possibly matching TRBD1 (6 bases). In germline, CDR1 is SGHTA, CDR2 FQGNSA. The CDR3 sequence is 15 residues long. With 1 base removed from V and 6 bases from J, the gap between germline ends came to 15 bases.

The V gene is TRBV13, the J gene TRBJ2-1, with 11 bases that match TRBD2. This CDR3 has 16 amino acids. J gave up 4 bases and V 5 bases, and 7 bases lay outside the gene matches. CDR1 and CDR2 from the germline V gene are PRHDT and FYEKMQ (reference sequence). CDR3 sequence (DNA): TGTGCCAGCAGCCCTCCGGGACTAGCGGTGTACAATGAGCAGTTCTTC. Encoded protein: CASSPPGLAVYNEQFF.

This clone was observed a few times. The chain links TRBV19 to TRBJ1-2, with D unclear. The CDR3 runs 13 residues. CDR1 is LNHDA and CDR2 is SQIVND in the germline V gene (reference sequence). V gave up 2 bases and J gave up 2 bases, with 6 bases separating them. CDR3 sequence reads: CASSISWNYGYTF. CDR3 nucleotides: TGTGCCAGTAGTATAAGCTGGAACTATGGCTACACCTTC.

The CDR3 DNA sequence: TGTGCCAGCAGCTTGGCCGGGACAGCTGAGGGACAGCAGTACTTC. Translating gives CASSLAGTAEGQQYF. V usage is TRBV5-4 and J usage is TRBJ2-7; 7 positions match TRBD1. The CDR3 has 15 amino acids. Germline V CDR1 and CDR2: SGHNT, YYREEE (reference sequence). V lost 0 bases, J lost 8 bases, and 11 bases stayed unmatched.

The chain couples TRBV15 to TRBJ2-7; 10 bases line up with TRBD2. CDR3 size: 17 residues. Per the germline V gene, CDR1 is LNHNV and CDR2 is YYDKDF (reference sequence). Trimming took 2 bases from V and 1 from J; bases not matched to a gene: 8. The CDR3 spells CATSRHAGTSESYEQYF. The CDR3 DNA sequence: TGTGCCACCAGCAGACACGCCGGGACTAGCGAATCCTACGAGCAGTACTTC.

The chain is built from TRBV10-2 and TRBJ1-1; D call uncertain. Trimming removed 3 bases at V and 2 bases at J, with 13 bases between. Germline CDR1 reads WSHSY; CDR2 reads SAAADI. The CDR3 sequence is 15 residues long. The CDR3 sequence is CASSDRTAANTEAFF. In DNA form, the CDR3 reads TGCGCCAGCAGTGATCGTACAGCCGCTAACACTGAAGCTTTCTTT.

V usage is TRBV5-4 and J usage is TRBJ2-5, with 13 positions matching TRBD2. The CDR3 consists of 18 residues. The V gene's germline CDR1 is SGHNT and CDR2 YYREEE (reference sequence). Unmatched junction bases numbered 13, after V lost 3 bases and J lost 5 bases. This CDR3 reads CASSSGTSGNTWGETQYF. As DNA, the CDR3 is TGTGCCAGCAGCTCCGGGACTAGCGGGAATACCTGGGGGGAGACCCAGTACTTC.

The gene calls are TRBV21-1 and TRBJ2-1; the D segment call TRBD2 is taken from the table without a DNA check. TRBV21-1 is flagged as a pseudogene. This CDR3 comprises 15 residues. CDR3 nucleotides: TGTGCCAGCAGCTCAAAGGTGAGGGGGGGGGATGAGCAGTTCTTC. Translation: CASSSKVRGGDEQFF.

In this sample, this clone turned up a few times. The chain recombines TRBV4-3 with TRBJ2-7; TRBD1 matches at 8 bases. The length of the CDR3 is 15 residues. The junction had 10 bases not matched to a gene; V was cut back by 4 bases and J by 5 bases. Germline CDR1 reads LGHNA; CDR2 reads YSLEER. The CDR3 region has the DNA TGCGCCAGCAGCCGGGACCAGGGGGCAGGCCACGAGCAGTACTTC. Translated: CASSRDQGAGHEQYF.

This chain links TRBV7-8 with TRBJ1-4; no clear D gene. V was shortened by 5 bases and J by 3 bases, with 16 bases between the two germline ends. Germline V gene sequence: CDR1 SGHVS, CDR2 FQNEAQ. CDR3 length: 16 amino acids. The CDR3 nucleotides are TGTGCCAGCAGCCCGTCTCGGAGTGTCGCTAATGAAAAACTGTTTTTT. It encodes CASSPSRSVANEKLFF.

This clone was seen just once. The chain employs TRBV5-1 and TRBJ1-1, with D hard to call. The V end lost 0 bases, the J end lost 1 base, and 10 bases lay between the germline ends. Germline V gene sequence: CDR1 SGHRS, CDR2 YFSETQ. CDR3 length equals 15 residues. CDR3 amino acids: CASSLDPGPNTEAFF. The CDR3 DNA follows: TGCGCCAGCAGCTTGGACCCAGGTCCGAACACTGAAGCTTTCTTT.

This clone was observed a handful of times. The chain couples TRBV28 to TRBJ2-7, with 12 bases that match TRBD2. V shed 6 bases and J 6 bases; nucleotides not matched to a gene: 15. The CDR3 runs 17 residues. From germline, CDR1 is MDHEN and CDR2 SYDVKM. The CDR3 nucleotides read TGTGCCAGCAGATCCCACCTTCGGACTAGCGGGACGCGCGAGCAGTACTTC. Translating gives CASRSHLRTSGTREQYF.

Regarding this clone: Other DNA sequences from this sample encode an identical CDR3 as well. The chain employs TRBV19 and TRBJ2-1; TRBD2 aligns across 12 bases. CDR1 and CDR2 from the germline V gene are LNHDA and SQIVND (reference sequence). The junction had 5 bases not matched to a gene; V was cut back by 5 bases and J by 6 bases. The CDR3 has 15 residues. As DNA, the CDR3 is TGTGCCAGTAGTCAGCTAGCGGGGGGGGCCAATGAGCAGTTCTTC. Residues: CASSQLAGGANEQFF.

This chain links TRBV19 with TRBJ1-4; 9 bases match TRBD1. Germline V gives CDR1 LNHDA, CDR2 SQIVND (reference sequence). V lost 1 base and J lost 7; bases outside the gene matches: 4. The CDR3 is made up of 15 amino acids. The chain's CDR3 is CASSIGNRGREKLFF. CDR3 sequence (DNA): TGTGCCAGTAGTATAGGGAACAGGGGGCGTGAAAAACTGTTTTTT.

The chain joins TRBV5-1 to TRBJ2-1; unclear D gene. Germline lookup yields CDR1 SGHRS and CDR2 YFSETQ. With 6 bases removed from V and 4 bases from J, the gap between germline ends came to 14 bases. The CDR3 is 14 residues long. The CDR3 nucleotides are TGCGCCAGCACCGGTCGACTGGGTTACAATGAGCAGTTCTTC. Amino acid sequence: CASTGRLGYNEQFF.

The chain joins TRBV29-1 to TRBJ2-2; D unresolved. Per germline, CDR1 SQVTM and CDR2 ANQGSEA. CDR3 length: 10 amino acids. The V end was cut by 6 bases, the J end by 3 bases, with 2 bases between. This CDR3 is CSVDTGELFF. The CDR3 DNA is TGCAGCGTCGACACCGGGGAGCTGTTTTTT.

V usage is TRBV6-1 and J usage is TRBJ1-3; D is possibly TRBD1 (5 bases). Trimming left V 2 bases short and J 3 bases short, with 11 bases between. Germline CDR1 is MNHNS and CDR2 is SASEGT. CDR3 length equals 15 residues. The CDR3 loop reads CASSELSGFGNTIYF. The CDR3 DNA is TGTGCCAGCAGTGAACTGTCAGGGTTTGGAAACACCATATATTTT.

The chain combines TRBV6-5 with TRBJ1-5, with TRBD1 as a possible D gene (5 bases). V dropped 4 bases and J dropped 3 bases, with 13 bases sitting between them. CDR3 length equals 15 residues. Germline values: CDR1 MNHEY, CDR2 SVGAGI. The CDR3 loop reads CASSSAGNANQPQHF. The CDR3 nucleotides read TGTGCCAGCAGTTCGGCAGGGAACGCCAATCAGCCCCAGCATTTT.